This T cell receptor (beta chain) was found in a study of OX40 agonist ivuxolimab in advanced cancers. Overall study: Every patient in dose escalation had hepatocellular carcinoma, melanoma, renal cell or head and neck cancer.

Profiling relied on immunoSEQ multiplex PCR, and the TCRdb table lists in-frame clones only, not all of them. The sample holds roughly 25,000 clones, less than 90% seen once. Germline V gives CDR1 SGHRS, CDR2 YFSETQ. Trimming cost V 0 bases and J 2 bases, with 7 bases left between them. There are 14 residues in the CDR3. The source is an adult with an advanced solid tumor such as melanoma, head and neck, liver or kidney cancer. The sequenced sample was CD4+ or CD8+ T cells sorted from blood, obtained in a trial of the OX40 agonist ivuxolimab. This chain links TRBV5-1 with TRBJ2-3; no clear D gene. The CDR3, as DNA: TGCGCCAGCAGCTTGGTGGGGATCACAGATACGCAGTATTTT. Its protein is CASSLVGITDTQYF.